Shown below are 9 T cell receptor beta chains from a single sample sequenced in a study of T cell repertoires in cytomegalovirus infection. TCRdb itself ran the reads through MiXCR, one entry per CDR3 protein. The sample yields some 700,000 distinct CDR3 sequences, 35% seen once. The sequenced sample consisted of PBMCs. The receptor set was obtained from a human donor in good health (CMV status not recorded). Some clones in this sample may be carry-over from other donors' samples.

V is TRBV4-1 and J is TRBJ1-2; 10 bases align to TRBD1. V lost 2 bases to trimming and J lost 8 bases; unmatched junction nucleotides: 5. The CDR3 is 14 amino acids. Germline assignment: CDR1 MGHRA and CDR2 YSYEKL. The DNA of the CDR3 is TGCGCCAGCAGCCAAAGACAGGGGGCGGACGGCTACACCTTC. Encoded protein: CASSQRQGADGYTF.

The chain couples TRBV7-8 to TRBJ2-7, with D perhaps TRBD2 (6 bases). The CDR3 has 15 residues. The germline V and J ends were trimmed by 6 bases and 2 bases, with 17 bases remaining between them. Per the germline V gene, CDR1 is SGHVS and CDR2 is FQNEAQ. This CDR3 reads CASSSLRERAYEQYF. In nucleotides, the CDR3 is TGTGCCAGCAGTTCTCTCCGGGAGAGAGCCTACGAGCAGTACTTC.

This clonotype showed up just a few times. J is TRBJ1-2 and V is TRBV2; possibly TRBD1 for D (5 bases). In germline, CDR1 is SNHLY, CDR2 FYNNEI. Trimming took 4 bases from V and 0 from J, leaving 18 bases between them. CDR3 length: 17 residues. CDR3: CASSASLGEITNYGYTF. The CDR3 nucleotides read TGTGCCAGCAGTGCCTCGCTGGGGGAGATCACTAACTATGGCTACACCTTC. Supplemented by reference TRBV2 and TRBJ1-2, the full variable domain reads EPEVTQTPSHQVTQMGQEVILRCVPISNHLYFYWYRQILGQKVEFLVSFYNNEISEKSEIFDDQFSVERPDGSNFTLKIRSTKLEDSAMYFCASSASLGEITNYGYTFGSGTRLTVV.

This clonotype was counted only a few times. The V call is TRBV28, the J call TRBJ1-2, with no clear D. Germline CDR1 and CDR2: MDHEN and SYDVKM. Trimming removed 6 bases at V and 8 bases at J, with 16 bases between. The CDR3 has 13 residues. The CDR3 region is CASRPFPLNGYTF. DNA for the CDR3: TGTGCCAGCAGACCATTCCCACTTAACGGCTACACCTTC.

This clonotype has just a few counts. The rearrangement joins TRBV18 to TRBJ1-1; tentative D call: TRBD1 (6 bases). V was cut by 7 bases and J by 0 bases, with 12 bases left in between. This CDR3 has 14 residues. CDR1 and CDR2 (germline): KGHSH, LQKENI. CDR3 nucleotides: TGTGCCAGCTTCAAGACAGGCATGAACACTGAAGCTTTCTTT. Its protein product is CASFKTGMNTEAFF.

The chain couples TRBV3-1 to TRBJ1-1; D unresolved. CDR1 LGHDT and CDR2 YNNKEL come from the germline V gene (reference sequence). This CDR3 has 14 amino acids. Between the trimmed V and J ends, which lost 2 bases and 2 bases, there was a span of 9 bases. The chain's CDR3 is CASSQLDTNTEAFF. CDR3 DNA: TGTGCCAGCAGCCAACTCGACACCAACACTGAAGCTTTCTTT.

The chain's CDR3 is CASSLTSLEAQHF. As DNA, the CDR3 is TGTGCCAGCAGTCTCACCTCCCTGGAGGCCCAGCATTTT. The V and J genes are TRBV27 and TRBJ1-5; no clear D gene. Germline V CDR1 and CDR2: MNHEY, SMNVEV (reference sequence). This CDR3 spans 13 amino acids. V was trimmed by 5 bases and J by 11 bases, leaving 16 bases between them.

CDR3 protein: CASSFSALRPTLTF. The CDR3, as DNA: TGTGCCAGCAGTTTCAGTGCTCTGCGGCCCACACTGACTTTC. The chain recombines TRBV28 with TRBJ2-6; D call uncertain. Trimming stripped 3 bases from V and 16 bases from J, with 19 bases between. This CDR3 spans 14 amino acids. CDR1 MDHEN and CDR2 SYDVKM come from the germline V gene.

The J gene is TRBJ1-4, the V gene TRBV29-1; D call uncertain. The CDR3 is 12 amino acids. V was trimmed by 1 base and J by 9 bases, leaving 9 bases between them. CDR1 and CDR2 from the germline V gene are SQVTM and ANQGSEA. The CDR3 bases are TGCAGCGTTGAAGGGCCAGCCCAAAAACTGTTTTTT. This sequence encodes CSVEGPAQKLFF.